Described below is a single T cell receptor beta chain sequence and its context. Terminally differentiated effector memory CD45RA+ cells were excluded by CCR7 positive selection of CD45RO-negative cells. The sample comes from a study of shared clonotypes between healthy human individuals. The table came from immunoSEQ multiplex PCR; TCRdb's copy has only in-frame clones and leaves some out. The repertoire holds about 1,900,000 clones, with about 95% as singletons. This sequence originates from a man aged 18 to 35 in good health. Sequencing was carried out using naive CD8+ T cells sorted from blood.

The CDR3 spells CATSDREAYEQYF. In nucleotides, the CDR3 is TGTGCCACCTCGGACAGGGAGGCCTACGAGCAGTACTTC. This chain joins TRBV18 and TRBJ2-7, with 8 bases fitting TRBD1. The CDR3 loop spans 13 amino acids. The germline CDR1 and CDR2 sequences are KGHSH and LQKENI. The ends lost 10 bases at V and 2 bases at J; junction bases unmatched: 7.